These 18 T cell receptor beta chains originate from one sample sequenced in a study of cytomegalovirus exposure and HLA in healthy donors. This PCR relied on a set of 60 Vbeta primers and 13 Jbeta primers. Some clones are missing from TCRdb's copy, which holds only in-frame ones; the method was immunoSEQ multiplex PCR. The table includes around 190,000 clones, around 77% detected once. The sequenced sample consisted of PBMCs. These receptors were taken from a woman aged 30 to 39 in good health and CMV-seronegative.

The CDR3, as DNA: TGTGCCAGCAGCTTACCAGGGACTAGCGGGATGGAGACCCAGTACTTC. It codes for CASSLPGTSGMETQYF. The chain uses TRBV7-7 and TRBJ2-5, with 13 bases identical to TRBD2. Germline lookup yields CDR1 SSHAT and CDR2 FNYEAQ (reference sequence). The CDR3 sequence is 16 residues long. Losses at the gene ends were 2 bases for V and 5 bases for J; bases not matched to a gene: 5.

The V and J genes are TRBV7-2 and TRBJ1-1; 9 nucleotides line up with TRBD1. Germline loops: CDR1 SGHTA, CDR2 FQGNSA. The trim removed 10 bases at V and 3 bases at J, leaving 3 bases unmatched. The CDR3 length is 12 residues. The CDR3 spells CAIDRGYTEAFF. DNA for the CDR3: TGTGCCATCGACAGGGGGTACACTGAAGCTTTCTTT.

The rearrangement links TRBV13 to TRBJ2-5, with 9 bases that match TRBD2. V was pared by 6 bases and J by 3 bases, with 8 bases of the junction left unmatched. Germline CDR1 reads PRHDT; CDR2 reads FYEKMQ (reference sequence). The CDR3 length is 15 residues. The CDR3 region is CASRRSGGYEETQYF. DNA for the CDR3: TGTGCCAGCAGACGTAGCGGGGGCTACGAAGAGACCCAGTACTTC.

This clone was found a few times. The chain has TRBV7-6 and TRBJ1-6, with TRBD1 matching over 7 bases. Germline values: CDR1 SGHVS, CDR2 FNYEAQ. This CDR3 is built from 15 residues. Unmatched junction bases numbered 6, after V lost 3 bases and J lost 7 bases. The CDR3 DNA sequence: TGTGCCAGCAGCTTGACAGGGAGAGGGAATTCACCCCTCCACTTT. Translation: CASSLTGRGNSPLHF.

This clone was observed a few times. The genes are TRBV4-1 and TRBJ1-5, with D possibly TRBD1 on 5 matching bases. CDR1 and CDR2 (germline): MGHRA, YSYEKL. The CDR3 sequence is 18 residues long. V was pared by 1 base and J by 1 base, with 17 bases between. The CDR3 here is CASSQAPGRGRSNQPQHF. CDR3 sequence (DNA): TGCGCCAGCAGCCAAGCCCCGGGGAGGGGAAGGAGCAATCAGCCCCAGCATTTT.

The CDR3, as DNA: TGCGCCAGCAGCCAAGTGGGACAGGGCATTTCCGAGCAGTACTTC. It encodes CASSQVGQGISEQYF. The genes are TRBV4-1 and TRBJ2-7, with 9 positions matching TRBD1. CDR1 and CDR2 (germline): MGHRA, YSYEKL. The CDR3 consists of 15 residues. V was clipped by 1 base and J by 6 bases; unmatched bases: 7.

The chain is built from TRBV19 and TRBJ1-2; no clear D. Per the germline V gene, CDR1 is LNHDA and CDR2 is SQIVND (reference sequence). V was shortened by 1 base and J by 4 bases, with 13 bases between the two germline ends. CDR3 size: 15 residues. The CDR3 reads CASSIVGVQSYGYTF. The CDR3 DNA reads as TGTGCCAGTAGTATAGTCGGGGTTCAAAGCTATGGCTACACCTTC.

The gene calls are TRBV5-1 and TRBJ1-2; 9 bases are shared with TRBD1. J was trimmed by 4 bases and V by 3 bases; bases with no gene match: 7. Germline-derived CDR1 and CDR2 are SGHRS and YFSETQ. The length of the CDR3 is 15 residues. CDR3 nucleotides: TGCGCCAGCAGCTCGGCCGGGACAGGGTCCTATGGCTACACCTTC. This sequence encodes CASSSAGTGSYGYTF. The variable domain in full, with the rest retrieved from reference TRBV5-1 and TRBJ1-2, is KAGVTQTPRYLIKTRGQQVTLSCSPISGHRSVSWYQQTPGQGLQFLFEYFSETQRNKGNFPGRFSGRQFSNSRSEMNVSTLELGDSALYLCASSSAGTGSYGYTFGSGTRLTVV.

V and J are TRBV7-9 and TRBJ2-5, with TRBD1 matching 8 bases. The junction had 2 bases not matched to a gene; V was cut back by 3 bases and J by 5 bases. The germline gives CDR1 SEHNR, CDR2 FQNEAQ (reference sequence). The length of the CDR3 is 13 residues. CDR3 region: CASSFRTGETQYF. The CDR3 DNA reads TGTGCCAGCAGCTTCCGGACAGGGGAGACCCAGTACTTC.

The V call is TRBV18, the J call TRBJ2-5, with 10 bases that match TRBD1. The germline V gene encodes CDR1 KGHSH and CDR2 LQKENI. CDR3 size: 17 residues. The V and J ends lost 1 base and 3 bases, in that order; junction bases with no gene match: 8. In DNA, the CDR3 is TGTGCCAGCTCACCACGGTCGATGACAGGGGGCGAAGAGACCCAGTACTTC. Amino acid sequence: CASSPRSMTGGEETQYF.

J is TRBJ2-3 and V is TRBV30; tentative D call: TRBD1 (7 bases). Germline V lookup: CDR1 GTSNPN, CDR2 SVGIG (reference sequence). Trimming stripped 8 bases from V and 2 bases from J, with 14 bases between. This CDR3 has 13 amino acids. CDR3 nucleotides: TGTGCCGGTCAGGGGGGTTACACAGATACGCAGTATTTT. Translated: CAGQGGYTDTQYF.

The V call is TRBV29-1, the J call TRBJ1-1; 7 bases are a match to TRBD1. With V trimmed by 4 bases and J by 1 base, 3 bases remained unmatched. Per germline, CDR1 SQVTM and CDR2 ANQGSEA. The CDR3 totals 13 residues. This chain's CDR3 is CSVGGQKNTEAFF. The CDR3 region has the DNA TGCAGCGTTGGGGGACAGAAGAACACTGAAGCTTTCTTT.

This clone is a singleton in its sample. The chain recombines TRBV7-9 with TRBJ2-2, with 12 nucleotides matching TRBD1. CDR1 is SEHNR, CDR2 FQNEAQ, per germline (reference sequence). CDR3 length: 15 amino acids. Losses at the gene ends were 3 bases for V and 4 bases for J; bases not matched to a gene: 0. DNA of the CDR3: TGTGCCAGCAGCTTGGGACAGGGGGCCACCGGGGAGCTGTTTTTT. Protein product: CASSLGQGATGELFF.

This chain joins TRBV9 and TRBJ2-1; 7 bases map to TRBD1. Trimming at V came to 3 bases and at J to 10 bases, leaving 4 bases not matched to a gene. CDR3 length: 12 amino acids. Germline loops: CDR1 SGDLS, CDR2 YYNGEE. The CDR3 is CASSATGAEQFF. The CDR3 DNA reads TGTGCCAGCAGCGCTACAGGGGCCGAGCAGTTCTTC.

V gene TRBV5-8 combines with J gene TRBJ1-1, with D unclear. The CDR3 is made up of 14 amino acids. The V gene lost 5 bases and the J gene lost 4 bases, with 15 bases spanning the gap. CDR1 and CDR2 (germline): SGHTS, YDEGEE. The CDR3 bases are TGTGCCAGCAGGCGGGTGGGCGGACCCACTGAAGCTTTCTTT. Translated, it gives CASRRVGGPTEAFF.

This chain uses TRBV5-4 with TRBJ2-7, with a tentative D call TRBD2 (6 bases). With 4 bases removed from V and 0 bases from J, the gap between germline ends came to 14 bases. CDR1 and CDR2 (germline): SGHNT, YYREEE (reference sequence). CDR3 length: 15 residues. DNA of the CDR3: TGTGCCAGCAGCCCCATCGCCGGGGGCTCCTACGAGCAGTACTTC. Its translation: CASSPIAGGSYEQYF.

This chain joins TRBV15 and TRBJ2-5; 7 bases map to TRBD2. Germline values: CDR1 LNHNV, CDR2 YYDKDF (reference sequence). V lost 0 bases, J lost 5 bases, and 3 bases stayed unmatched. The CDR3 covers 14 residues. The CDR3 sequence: CATSRDQRGETQYF. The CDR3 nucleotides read TGTGCCACCAGCAGAGATCAGCGGGGCGAGACCCAGTACTTC.

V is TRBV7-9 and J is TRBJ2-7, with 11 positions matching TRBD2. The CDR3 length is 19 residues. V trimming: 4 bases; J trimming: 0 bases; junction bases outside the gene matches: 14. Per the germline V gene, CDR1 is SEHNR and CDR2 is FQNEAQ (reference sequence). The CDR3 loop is CASSSGTLAGVRTSYEQYF. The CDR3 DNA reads TGTGCCAGCAGCTCTGGGACACTAGCGGGGGTAAGAACCTCCTACGAGCAGTACTTC.